These T cell receptor beta chains were read from a single sample in a study of T cells in Graves' hyperthyroidism and ophthalmopathy. TCRdb fed the multiplex PCR reads into MiXCR, producing one record per CDR3 protein. The repertoire holds 330,000 or so distinct CDR3 sequences, with approximately 19% as singletons. Sequenced input: blood. The source is a man aged 50 or older with Graves' ophthalmopathy. The CDR3 runs from the conserved cysteine through the conserved F or W. Fields, in order: D gene, J gene, V gene, clone size, CDR3 DNA, CDR3 protein. The D gene is left open where the match is weak. Expanded clones are given a class, and other clones once, few, many or no size at all.

TRBD1 | TRBJ1-5 | TRBV27 | many | TGTGCCAGCAGTTCCGACAGGGCGGTCAATCAGCCCCAGCATTTT | CASSSDRAVNQPQHF
NA | TRBJ2-7 | TRBV2 | many | TGTGCCAGCCGAGGCAGGTCCTCCTACGAGCAGTACTTC | CASRGRSSYEQYF
TRBD1 | TRBJ2-7 | TRBV6-2/TRBV6-3 | few | TGTGCCAGCAGTGGCCGGGACAGGGTCAGCGAGCAGTACTTC | CASSGRDRVSEQYF
NA | TRBJ2-2 | TRBV2 | NA | TGTGCCAGCACGGGGCAGGCCCCCGCCGGGGAGCTGTTTTTT | CASTGQAPAGELFF
NA | TRBJ1-2 | TRBV27 | NA | TGTGCCAGCAGGCTCCAGAAGGGGCGAGGTGGCTACACCTTC | CASRLQKGRGGYTF
TRBD1 | TRBJ1-5 | TRBV12-3/TRBV12-4 | many | TGTGCCAGCAGTAAGGGACAGGGCGGGAATCAGCCCCAGCATTTT | CASSKGQGGNQPQHF
TRBD1 | TRBJ2-7 | TRBV6-2/TRBV6-3 | NA | TGTGCCAGCAGGCCAGGGGGCCCCTCCTACGAGCAGTACTTC | CASRPGGPSYEQYF
TRBD2 | TRBJ2-1 | TRBV27 | NA | TGTGCCAGCAGTTTAACTAGCGGGAGTGGGGGTGAGCAGTTCTTC | CASSLTSGSGGEQFF
NA | TRBJ2-1 | TRBV18 | many | TGTGCCAGCTCACCACCTCTTTCCTTATACAATGAGCAGTTCTTC | CASSPPLSLYNEQFF
NA | TRBJ1-2 | TRBV20-1 | NA | TGCAGTGCTCCACCCCCGGGAAGGGGGACGGCTGGCTACACCTTC | CSAPPPGRGTAGYTF
NA | TRBJ2-5 | TRBV20-1 | NA | TGCAGTGCTAGAGAGACCGGGAAAGGGGAGACCCAGTACTTC | CSARETGKGETQYF
NA | TRBJ1-1 | TRBV3-1 | many | TGTGCCAGCAGCCACAGTTGGGGACCGAACACTGAAGCTTTCTTT | CASSHSWGPNTEAFF
NA | TRBJ2-1 | TRBV11-2 | many | TGTGCCAGCAGCCCGGGGACAATCATTGAGCAGTTCTTC | CASSPGTIIEQFF
TRBD2 | TRBJ2-7 | TRBV20-1 | NA | TGCAGTGCTAGGCCTCTAGCGGGAGGGGACTACGAGCAGTACTTC | CSARPLAGGDYEQYF
NA | TRBJ2-7 | TRBV2 | many | TGTGCCAGCGGGGACGATTCCTACGAGCAGTACTTC | CASGDDSYEQYF
NA | TRBJ2-2 | TRBV3-1 | few | TGTGCCAGCAGCCAAGAGGACTGGGACCCAGGGACCGGGGAGCTGTTTTTT | CASSQEDWDPGTGELFF
NA | TRBJ1-4 | TRBV28 | NA | TGTGCCAGCAGTTCAAACCTCTCCACTAATGAAAAACTGTTTTTT | CASSSNLSTNEKLFF
TRBD1 | TRBJ1-5 | TRBV6-2/TRBV6-3 | many | TGTGCCAGCAGTTCGACAGGGCTTCAGCCCCAGCATTTT | CASSSTGLQPQHF
NA | TRBJ2-1 | TRBV11-3 | many | TGTGCCAGCAGCTCCATGTGGGGCAGTTTAAGGGAGCAGTTCTTC | CASSSMWGSLREQFF
NA | TRBJ2-5 | TRBV6-2/TRBV6-3 | NA | TGTTCGGGGGCGGTCCAAGAGACCCAGTACTTC | CSGAVQETQYF
NA | TRBJ2-4 | TRBV5-1 | few | TGCGCCAGCAGCTCCGAACCCTTTGGTAGTGGTTCCTTAGCCAAAAACATTCAGTACTTC | CASSSEPFGSGSLAKNIQYF
NA | TRBJ1-5 | TRBV11-2 | few | TGTGCCAGCAGCTTTTCCGGGGGGGGCAATCAGCCCCAGCATTTT | CASSFSGGGNQPQHF
NA | TRBJ2-1 | TRBV20-1 | few | TGCAGTGCTCACAAGACGAGGGATGAGCAGTTCTTC | CSAHKTRDEQFF
TRBD2 | TRBJ2-4 | TRBV20-1 | NA | TGCGGGGGGGAGTCCGGGGCCAAAAACATTCAGTACTTC | CGGESGAKNIQYF
TRBD1 | TRBJ1-2 | TRBV10-3 | many | TGTGCCATCACCGCGGACAGGGAGGTTTATGGCTACACCTTC | CAITADREVYGYTF
TRBD1 | TRBJ2-3 | TRBV9 | NA | TGTGCCAGCAGCCCCTGGACAGGCACCAGCCTCACAGATACGCAGTATTTT | CASSPWTGTSLTDTQYF
TRBD2 | TRBJ2-3 | TRBV5-1 | NA | TGCGCCAGCAGCATCCTACTAGCGGGGGGGCAGGGTACGCAGTATTTT | CASSILLAGGQGTQYF
NA | TRBJ1-4 | TRBV5-1 | NA | TGCGCCAGCAGCTTGGGTAGGGCCCCAAACAGAGTAACTAATGAAAAACTGTTTTTT | CASSLGRAPNRVTNEKLFF
NA | TRBJ2-7 | TRBV9 | few | TGTGCCAGCAGCGTAAGTGGGAGCTACAACGAGCAGTACTTC | CASSVSGSYNEQYF
NA | TRBJ2-2 | TRBV7-2 | NA | TGTGCCAGCAGCCCGGACAGCAACCGGTTGGGGGAGCTGTTTTTT | CASSPDSNRLGELFF